The 32 T cell receptor beta chains given below trace back to one sample, sequenced in a study of T cells in localized non-small cell lung cancer. TCRdb keeps only in-frame clones here, not all; method: immunoSEQ multiplex PCR. The sample lists fewer than 2,000 clones, 31% seen once, with about a fifth in the top ten. The sequencing used lung tumor tissue, collected before any cancer treatment. The source is a man aged 35-69 years with stage II lung adenocarcinoma.

This clone was counted between two and nine times. The chain couples TRBV7-4 to TRBJ2-1; D gene unclear. V was trimmed by 5 bases and J by 9 bases, leaving 14 bases between them. The V gene's germline CDR1 is SGHVT and CDR2 SQSDAQ. This CDR3 is 13 amino acids long. CDR3 in DNA: TGTGCCAGCAGCCCAGATGTTTTTGGTGAGCAGTTCTTC. It translates to CASSPDVFGEQFF.

The V call is TRBV19, the J call TRBJ2-5, with 9 bases matching TRBD2. Germline trimming cut 5 bases from V and 5 bases from J; bases unmatched to any gene: 9. The germline gives CDR1 LNHDA, CDR2 SQIVND (reference sequence). This CDR3 comprises 15 residues. The CDR3 bases are TGTGCCAGTAGTCCCCGGGGGACTAGCTGGGAGACCCAGTACTTC. Its protein product is CASSPRGTSWETQYF.

This clone was seen a few times. The chain is built from TRBV7-6 and TRBJ2-7; maybe TRBD2 (6 bases). The germline gives CDR1 SGHVS, CDR2 FNYEAQ. The CDR3 spans 14 residues. V lost 4 bases to trimming and J lost 4 bases, with 14 bases between them. The CDR3 spells CASSSNSGLYEQYF. CDR3 nucleotides: TGTGCCAGCAGCTCCAATAGCGGCCTATACGAGCAGTACTTC.

This clone is termed medium-sized (0.01 to 0.1%). J is TRBJ2-7 and V is TRBV9; D is ambiguous. V was cut by 4 bases and J by 2 bases, with 10 bases left in between. Germline V gene sequence: CDR1 SGDLS, CDR2 YYNGEE. This CDR3 is built from 13 residues. The CDR3 spells CASSRDGPYEQYF. The DNA of the CDR3 is TGTGCCAGCAGCCGCGATGGTCCCTACGAGCAGTACTTC. The full variable domain, in which reference TRBV9 and TRBJ2-7 provide the parts outside the CDR3, is DSGVTQTPKHLITATGQRVTLRCSPRSGDLSVYWYQQSLDQGLQFLIQYYNGEERAKGNILERFSAQQFPDLHSELNLSSLELGDSALYFCASSRDGPYEQYFGPGTRLTVT.

This chain connects TRBV18 to TRBJ1-3; the D is unclear. This CDR3 is 15 amino acids long. The germline V gene has CDR1 KGHSH and CDR2 LQKENI. With 3 bases removed from V and 0 bases from J, the gap between germline ends came to 9 bases. For the CDR3, the DNA is TGTGCCAGCTCACCGTCCAGGAACTCTGGAAACACCATATATTTT. Protein sequence: CASSPSRNSGNTIYF.

By proportion, this clone is medium-sized. The V gene is TRBV9, the J gene TRBJ2-3; D may be TRBD1 or TRBD2 (6 bases each). The CDR3 has 16 residues. V was pared by 5 bases and J by 6 bases, with 22 bases between. From germline, CDR1 is SGDLS and CDR2 YYNGEE. The CDR3 DNA sequence: TGTGCCAGCAGTGCCGCCGGGGGCCAATCGTCGGATACGCAGTATTTT. Encoded protein: CASSAAGGQSSDTQYF. The variable domain in full, with the rest retrieved from reference TRBV9 and TRBJ2-3, is DSGVTQTPKHLITATGQRVTLRCSPRSGDLSVYWYQQSLDQGLQFLIQYYNGEERAKGNILERFSAQQFPDLHSELNLSSLELGDSALYFCASSAAGGQSSDTQYFGPGTRLTVL.

This chain connects TRBV5-1 to TRBJ2-1; TRBD2 agrees at 16 bases. Trimming removed 4 bases from V and 8 bases from J; junction bases left unmatched: 3. The CDR3 loop spans 15 amino acids. Germline V gene data show CDR1 as SGHRS and CDR2 as YFSETQ. The CDR3 region is CASSPGLAGGHEQFF. CDR3 sequence (DNA): TGCGCCAGCAGCCCGGGACTAGCGGGAGGGCATGAGCAGTTCTTC.

The sample holds a few counts of this clone. The chain is built from TRBV19 and TRBJ1-4; D call uncertain. Germline CDR1 LNHDA, CDR2 SQIVND (reference sequence). The CDR3 runs 13 residues. V was clipped by 3 bases and J by 8 bases, with 10 bases between them. The CDR3 DNA sequence: TGTGCCAGTAGTATTCAACAAGAGGAAAAACTGTTTTTT. As protein: CASSIQQEEKLFF.

This clone was seen a handful of times. CDR3 amino acids: CASSPYQSNYNEQFF. CDR3 DNA sequence: TGTGCCAGCTCACCATACCAGAGCAACTACAATGAGCAGTTCTTC. The J gene is TRBJ2-1, the V gene TRBV18; D gene ambiguous. Between the trimmed V and J ends, which lost 2 bases and 3 bases, there was a span of 11 bases. In germline, CDR1 is KGHSH, CDR2 LQKENI. The CDR3 loop spans 15 amino acids. Full variable domain (rest looked up from reference TRBV18 and TRBJ2-1): NAGVMQNPRHLVRRRGQEARLRCSPMKGHSHVYWYRQLPEEGLKFMVYLQKENIIDESGMPKERFSAEFPKEGPSILRIQQVVRGDSAAYFCASSPYQSNYNEQFFGPGTRLTVL.

In nucleotides, the CDR3 is TGTGCCAGCAGCCTCTTAGGGGCGGGACGGCCGCAAGAGACCCAGTACTTC. Translated, it gives CASSLLGAGRPQETQYF. The chain couples TRBV14 to TRBJ2-5, with TRBD2 as a possible D gene (6 bases). With 4 bases removed from V and 2 bases from J, the gap between germline ends came to 20 bases. Germline V CDR1 and CDR2: SGHDN, FVKESK. There are 17 residues in the CDR3.

By sample fraction, this clone is medium-sized. The CDR3 DNA reads as TGTGCCAGCAGTTACGTAGGCAGTCACTACGAGCAGTACTTC. It yields the protein CASSYVGSHYEQYF. The V and J genes are TRBV6-8 and TRBJ2-7; D gene unclear. The CDR3 extends over 14 amino acids. Trimming took 2 bases from V and 3 from J, leaving 11 bases between them. Germline CDR1 MNHGY, CDR2 SAAAGT.

The rearrangement uses TRBV11-3 and TRBJ2-3; TRBD1 matches 8 bases. Germline-derived CDR1 and CDR2 are SGHNT and YENEEA. The CDR3 runs to 16 residues. V shed 5 bases and J 5 bases; nucleotides not matched to a gene: 12. The CDR3 DNA reads as TGTGCCAGCAGCCCGCCCCGGACAGGGCGAGGAGATACGCAGTATTTT. Protein sequence: CASSPPRTGRGDTQYF.

The rearrangement links TRBV6-8 to TRBJ2-7; D is undetermined. V was cut by 4 bases and J by 3 bases, with 10 bases left in between. The CDR3 is made up of 13 amino acids. The germline V gene has CDR1 MNHGY and CDR2 SAAAGT. The CDR3 DNA sequence: TGTGCCAGCAGTTTATCCCCGTTCTACGAGCAGTACTTC. It encodes CASSLSPFYEQYF.

The chain recombines TRBV9 with TRBJ2-6; 8 bases are shared with TRBD1. The CDR3 runs 17 residues. CDR1 is SGDLS, CDR2 YYNGEE, per germline. V trimming: 4 bases; J trimming: 0 bases; junction bases outside the gene matches: 6. The CDR3 DNA is TGTGCCAGCAGCTCCGGGACAGGCTTCTCTGGGGCCAACGTCCTGACTTTC. Its translation: CASSSGTGFSGANVLTF. Combining the CDR3 with reference TRBV9 and TRBJ2-6 gives the whole variable domain DSGVTQTPKHLITATGQRVTLRCSPRSGDLSVYWYQQSLDQGLQFLIQYYNGEERAKGNILERFSAQQFPDLHSELNLSSLELGDSALYFCASSSGTGFSGANVLTFGAGSRLTVL.

The rearrangement uses TRBV19 and TRBJ1-2; D possibly corresponds to TRBD1 (5 bases). Between the trimmed V and J ends, which lost 4 bases and 2 bases, there was a span of 14 bases. Per the germline V gene, CDR1 is LNHDA and CDR2 is SQIVND (reference sequence). The CDR3 spans 15 residues. CDR3 in amino acids: CASSTGAGKNYGYTF. The CDR3 region has the DNA TGTGCCAGTAGTACTGGGGCAGGAAAAAACTATGGCTACACCTTC. Full variable domain (outside the CDR3, taken from reference TRBV19 and TRBJ1-2): DGGITQSPKYLFRKEGQNVTLSCEQNLNHDAMYWYRQDPGQGLRLIYYSQIVNDFQKGDIAEGYSVSREKKESFPLTVTSAQKNPTAFYLCASSTGAGKNYGYTFGSGTRLTVV.

V usage is TRBV18 and J usage is TRBJ2-7; 10 bases align to TRBD1. J gave up 6 bases and V 4 bases, and 0 bases lay outside the gene matches. The CDR3 is 12 amino acids. Germline CDR1 KGHSH, CDR2 LQKENI. Written as DNA, the CDR3 is TGTGCCAGCTCACGGACAGGGGGCGAGCAGTACTTC. Encoded protein: CASSRTGGEQYF.

This clone was seen once. The J gene is TRBJ2-1, the V gene TRBV19, with 8 positions matching TRBD1. J gave up 16 bases and V 4 bases, and 6 bases lay outside the gene matches. Germline V gene lookup returns CDR1 LNHDA and CDR2 SQIVND (reference sequence). The CDR3 has 11 residues. The CDR3 DNA reads as TGTGCCAGTAGTACAGGGGGCGCGGTCTTCTTC. Translation gives CASSTGGAVFF.

The rearrangement links TRBV6-7 to TRBJ1-2; TRBD1 aligns across 9 bases. TRBV6-7 is sorted into the ORF group, with uncertain function. The CDR3 is made up of 13 amino acids. Trimming removed 2 bases from V and 7 bases from J; junction bases left unmatched: 2. The CDR3 DNA follows: TGTGCCAGCAGTTACCCGGGACAGGGTGGCTACACCTTC. It codes for CASSYPGQGGYTF.

The chain joins TRBV9 to TRBJ2-7; 9 positions agree with TRBD1. The J segment lost 2 bases and the V segment lost 6 bases, leaving 3 bases of the junction unmatched. From germline, CDR1 is SGDLS and CDR2 YYNGEE. There are 13 residues in the CDR3. The CDR3: CASIGDRAYEQYF. CDR3 in DNA: TGTGCCAGCATAGGGGACAGGGCCTACGAGCAGTACTTC.

By sample fraction, this clone is large. This chain uses TRBV14 with TRBJ2-1; possibly TRBD1 for D (5 bases). The germline V gene encodes CDR1 SGHDN and CDR2 FVKESK. CDR3 length: 13 amino acids. V was trimmed by 5 bases and J by 5 bases, leaving 10 bases between them. Here the CDR3 reads CASSWGHHNEQFF. CDR3 coding DNA: TGTGCCAGCAGCTGGGGCCACCACAATGAGCAGTTCTTC.

The chain links TRBV6-8 to TRBJ2-3; TRBD2 matches 7 bases. The trim removed 7 bases at V and 2 bases at J, leaving 9 bases unmatched. The CDR3 consists of 15 residues. Germline V gene lookup returns CDR1 MNHGY and CDR2 SAAAGT. In DNA form, the CDR3 reads TGTGCCAGCAAACAGACTAGCAGGAACACAGATACGCAGTATTTT. Translated, it gives CASKQTSRNTDTQYF.

This clone came up a few times. This sequence joins TRBV23-1 and TRBJ1-5; D is undetermined. TRBV23-1 qualifies as an ORF whose function is uncertain. The CDR3 runs 14 residues. The ends were cut back, 6 bases at V and 1 base at J, with 10 bases in the middle. The chain's CDR3 is CASSPSVSNQPQHF. CDR3 in DNA: TGCGCCAGCAGCCCCAGTGTCAGCAATCAGCCCCAGCATTTT.

In its sample, this clone was seen a few times. The chain combines TRBV28 with TRBJ2-7; no clear D. The CDR3 covers 12 residues. From germline, CDR1 is MDHEN and CDR2 SYDVKM. V lost 6 bases and J 2 bases, leaving 8 bases between the germline ends. The CDR3 reads CASSLRAYEQYF. Written as DNA, the CDR3 is TGTGCCAGCAGCCTCCGGGCCTACGAGCAGTACTTC. The full variable domain, in which reference TRBV28 and TRBJ2-7 provide the parts outside the CDR3, is DVKVTQSSRYLVKRTGEKVFLECVQDMDHENMFWYRQDPGLGLRLIYFSYDVKMKEKGDIPEGYSVSREKKERFSLILESASTNQTSMYLCASSLRAYEQYFGPGTRLTVT.

This clone was detected once. The chain is built from TRBV19 and TRBJ1-6; D not resolved. CDR1 and CDR2 from the germline V gene are LNHDA and SQIVND (reference sequence). Trimming pared 5 bases from V and 0 bases from J, leaving 2 bases between. This CDR3 contains 13 residues. The CDR3 DNA sequence: TGTGCCAGTAGTTTCTCCTATAATTCACCCCTCCACTTT. It is translated as CASSFSYNSPLHF.

The chain recombines TRBV15 with TRBJ1-4; D is unclear. This CDR3 spans 14 amino acids. The V end was cut by 1 base, the J end by 8 bases, with 11 bases between. Per the germline V gene, CDR1 is LNHNV and CDR2 is YYDKDF (reference sequence). The CDR3 here is CATSRGGHGEKLFF. CDR3 nucleotides: TGTGCCACCAGCAGAGGGGGTCATGGCGAAAAACTGTTTTTT.

By share, this clone ranks as large (0.1 to 1%). The chain employs TRBV18 and TRBJ1-1; 7 bases map to TRBD1. CDR1 KGHSH and CDR2 LQKENI come from the germline V gene. V lost 3 bases, J lost 8 bases, and 3 bases stayed unmatched. This CDR3 has 12 amino acids. CDR3 coding DNA: TGTGCCAGCTCACCGACAGGGAGAGAAGCTTTCTTT. Amino acid sequence: CASSPTGREAFF.

This clone showed up just a few times. The gene calls are TRBV28 and TRBJ2-7; perhaps TRBD2 as D (6 bases). Trimming cost V 4 bases and J 1 base, with 11 bases left between them. The CDR3 has 14 residues. Germline V CDR1 and CDR2: MDHEN, SYDVKM. The CDR3 protein is CASSSGTGSYEQYF. The CDR3 DNA sequence: TGTGCCAGCAGTTCCGGGACTGGTTCCTACGAGCAGTACTTC. The full variable domain, rest sourced from reference TRBV28 and TRBJ2-7, is DVKVTQSSRYLVKRTGEKVFLECVQDMDHENMFWYRQDPGLGLRLIYFSYDVKMKEKGDIPEGYSVSREKKERFSLILESASTNQTSMYLCASSSGTGSYEQYFGPGTRLTVT.

V is TRBV30 and J is TRBJ1-2; the match to TRBD1 covers 8 bases. Trimming cost V 4 bases and J 4 bases; bases outside gene matches: 2. In germline, CDR1 is GTSNPN, CDR2 SVGIG (reference sequence). The CDR3 totals 12 residues. The CDR3 coding sequence is TGTGCCTGGACAGGGGGCCTCTATGGCTACACCTTC. Protein: CAWTGGLYGYTF.

This clone turned up a few times. The V call is TRBV9, the J call TRBJ2-7; 7 bases are shared with TRBD2. Unmatched junction bases numbered 7, after V lost 5 bases and J lost 2 bases. CDR3 size: 14 residues. The germline V gene encodes CDR1 SGDLS and CDR2 YYNGEE. The CDR3 sequence is CASSFYSGPYEQYF. Here the CDR3 DNA reads TGTGCCAGCAGTTTCTATAGCGGGCCCTACGAGCAGTACTTC.

This clone was observed a handful of times. The V and J genes are TRBV10-3 and TRBJ2-5; the match to TRBD2 covers 10 bases. Germline CDR1 reads ENHRY; CDR2 reads SYGVKD. Losses at the gene ends were 2 bases for V and 4 bases for J; bases not matched to a gene: 13. The CDR3 is 18 amino acids. The CDR3 DNA follows: TGTGCCATCAGTGAGAGGCTAGCGGGGGACCCCCTCCCAGAGACCCAGTACTTC. This gives the protein CAISERLAGDPLPETQYF.

J is TRBJ2-2 and V is TRBV9; D is possibly TRBD2 (5 bases). Germline CDR1 is SGDLS and CDR2 is YYNGEE. Trimming stripped 5 bases from V and 4 bases from J, with 6 bases between. CDR3 length: 12 residues. Here the CDR3 reads CASSRGTGELFF. The DNA for the CDR3 is TGTGCCAGCAGTCGGGGCACCGGGGAGCTGTTTTTT.

J is TRBJ2-6 and V is TRBV28; D not resolved. Germline V gives CDR1 MDHEN, CDR2 SYDVKM. The CDR3 spans 16 residues. V gave up 5 bases and J gave up 0 bases, with 11 bases separating them. In DNA form, the CDR3 reads TGTGCCAGCAGTGCTATCCCTAGCTCTGGGGCCAACGTCCTGACTTTC. Its translation: CASSAIPSSGANVLTF.